A selection of T cell receptor beta chains follows, all from one sample in a study of T-cell memory formation after mild COVID-19. TCRdb called the 5' RACE reads again in MiXCR, with one record for every CDR3 protein. This sample yields hundreds of thousands of distinct CDR3 sequences, of which roughly 22% are seen a single time; about an eighth belongs to the top ten. The sequenced sample consisted of PBMCs or a T cell subset sorted from them (not recorded which). These receptors were taken from an adult woman who had mild COVID-19 (a few samples of this study predate the infection). Cell type and time point are not known. The CDR3 runs from the conserved cysteine through the conserved F or W. D genes are given only for firm matches. The size entry is marked missing in some rows and otherwise reads once, few, many or a size class.

v_call,clone_size,d_call,j_call,cdr3_aa,cdr3_nt
TRBV4-2,many,.,TRBJ1-1,CASSPWGTEAFF,TGTGCCAGCAGCCCGTGGGGGACTGAAGCTTTCTTT
TRBV3-1,.,.,TRBJ1-4,CASSTQGRRDEKLFF,TGTGCCAGCAGCACCCAGGGCCGGAGGGATGAAAAACTGTTTTTT
TRBV4-2,.,TRBD2,TRBJ2-3,CASLRTGTSGFQSTQYF,TGTGCCAGCCTCCGGACCGGGACTAGCGGATTCCAGTCTACGCAGTATTTT
TRBV5-1,many,TRBD2,TRBJ2-1,CASSVREGLSNEQFF,TGCGCCAGCAGCGTTCGGGAGGGCCTATCGAATGAGCAGTTCTTC
TRBV5-1,few,TRBD2,TRBJ2-2,CASSTVAGMNTGELFF,TGCGCCAGCAGCACGGTAGCGGGGATGAACACCGGGGAGCTGTTTTTT
TRBV7-2,.,TRBD2,TRBJ2-5,CASSLRLAEETQYF,TGTGCCAGCAGCTTAAGGCTAGCGGAAGAGACCCAGTACTTC
TRBV7-9,.,.,TRBJ1-2,CASSGLGGYTF,TGTGCCAGCAGCGGCCTCGGTGGCTACACCTTC
TRBV12-3/TRBV12-4,.,.,TRBJ1-2,CASSLGPGRAANYGYTF,TGTGCCAGCAGTTTAGGGCCCGGGAGGGCCGCTAACTATGGCTACACCTTC
TRBV27,.,TRBD2,TRBJ2-1,CASSLSSRLAGTMFF,TGTGCCAGCAGTTTATCTTCCAGACTAGCGGGGACAATGTTCTTC
TRBV7-2,.,TRBD2,TRBJ2-5,CASSFGLAAPYF,TGTGCCAGCAGCTTTGGGCTAGCGGCCCCGTACTTC
TRBV5-6,few,TRBD2,TRBJ2-3,CASSLASGGRRGTDTQYF,TGTGCCAGCAGCTTGGCGAGTGGCGGGAGGCGCGGCACAGATACGCAGTATTTT
TRBV15,.,TRBD1,TRBJ1-1,CATSRDQGAVTEAFF,TGTGCCACCAGCAGAGATCAGGGGGCGGTCACTGAAGCTTTCTTT
TRBV5-1,.,TRBD1,TRBJ1-1,CASKSGTENTEAFF,TGCGCCAGCAAATCCGGGACAGAGAACACTGAAGCTTTCTTT
TRBV29-1,few,.,TRBJ2-4,CSVVTGAGVGKNIQYF,TGCAGCGTTGTTACAGGGGCGGGAGTCGGCAAAAACATTCAGTACTTC
TRBV4-2,.,.,TRBJ1-1,CASSQMGPNTEAFF,TGTGCCAGCAGCCAAATGGGCCCGAACACTGAAGCTTTCTTT
TRBV5-1,.,TRBD2,TRBJ2-5,CASSGVGAREETQYF,TGCGCCAGCAGCGGTGTAGGGGCGCGGGAGGAGACCCAGTACTTC
TRBV5-1,.,.,TRBJ2-7,CASSATPAYEQYF,TGCGCCAGCAGCGCCACGCCCGCCTACGAGCAGTACTTC
TRBV20-1,.,.,TRBJ2-7,CSARSTAGYEQYF,TGCAGTGCTAGATCAACAGCAGGGTACGAGCAGTACTTC
TRBV24-1,.,TRBD1,TRBJ1-2,CATSDSRTGWDYGYTF,TGTGCCACCAGTGATTCAAGGACAGGGTGGGACTATGGCTACACCTTC
TRBV18,.,.,TRBJ2-7,CASSPEYEQYF,TGTGCCAGCTCTCCAGAGTACGAGCAGTACTTC
TRBV7-2,.,TRBD2,TRBJ2-1,CASSGTLGGNEQFF,TGTGCCAGCAGCGGGACTTTGGGAGGGAATGAGCAGTTCTTC
TRBV20-1,many,.,TRBJ2-3,CSARSGKRVEITQYF,TGCAGTGCTAGATCGGGGAAGCGGGTGGAGATTACGCAGTATTTT
TRBV7-9,.,.,TRBJ2-2,CASSSITAGELFF,TGTGCCAGCAGCTCGATCACAGCCGGGGAGCTGTTTTTT
TRBV6-5,many,TRBD1,TRBJ2-7,CASSYSTGDYEQYF,TGTGCCAGCAGTTACTCAACAGGGGACTACGAGCAGTACTTC
TRBV7-3,.,TRBD1,TRBJ2-7,CASSFGTGTHEQYF,TGTGCCAGCAGCTTCGGGACAGGTACTCACGAGCAGTACTTC
TRBV27,.,TRBD2,TRBJ2-3,CASSDTSGITDTQYF,TGTGCCAGCAGTGACACTAGCGGTATCACAGATACGCAGTATTTT
TRBV6-2/TRBV6-3,few,.,TRBJ2-3,CASSWGSRTDTQYF,TGTGCCAGCAGTTGGGGATCGCGGACAGATACGCAGTATTTT
TRBV14,.,TRBD2,TRBJ2-7,CASSQWLAGMAYEQYF,TGTGCCAGCAGCCAATGGCTAGCGGGAATGGCCTACGAGCAGTACTTC
TRBV18,.,.,TRBJ2-7,CASSHRDTYEQYF,TGTGCCAGCTCACACAGGGATACCTACGAGCAGTACTTC
TRBV19,.,TRBD2,TRBJ2-7,CAGLGLAGSSYEQYF,TGTGCCGGCCTCGGACTAGCGGGAAGCTCCTACGAGCAGTACTTC
TRBV7-8,few,.,TRBJ2-7,CASSLNGASGFSYEQYF,TGTGCCAGCAGCTTAAACGGGGCAAGCGGCTTTTCCTACGAGCAGTACTTC
TRBV5-1,.,.,TRBJ2-2,CASLGAHTGELFF,TGCGCCAGCTTGGGGGCCCACACCGGGGAGCTGTTTTTT
TRBV4-3,few,.,TRBJ2-2,CASSQVYGRYTGELFF,TGCGCCAGCAGCCAAGTTTACGGACGATACACCGGGGAGCTGTTTTTT
TRBV12-3/TRBV12-4,few,.,TRBJ2-7,CASSFEGLHYEQYF,TGTGCCAGCAGTTTCGAAGGACTGCACTACGAGCAGTACTTC
TRBV28,.,.,TRBJ2-7,CASSPGLREQYF,TGTGCCAGCAGTCCGGGGCTGCGAGAGCAGTACTTC
TRBV10-2,many,.,TRBJ2-1,CASRLGSLGSEQFF,TGCGCCAGCAGACTAGGCAGCCTAGGTAGTGAGCAGTTCTTC
TRBV24-1,few,.,TRBJ1-1,CATSPQGENTEAFF,TGTGCCACCAGTCCTCAAGGAGAGAACACTGAAGCTTTCTTT
TRBV18,few,.,TRBJ1-1,CASSPRQNTEAFF,TGTGCCAGCTCACCAAGACAGAACACTGAAGCTTTCTTT
TRBV18,few,TRBD1,TRBJ2-1,CASSPKFTGENEQFF,TGTGCCAGCTCACCAAAGTTTACAGGGGAGAATGAGCAGTTCTTC
TRBV7-9,.,.,TRBJ1-2,CASSLALQDHNYGYTF,TGTGCCAGCAGCTTAGCTCTCCAGGATCATAACTATGGCTACACCTTC
TRBV28,.,.,TRBJ2-4,CASRTSKMGIQYF,TGTGCCAGCAGAACTTCGAAGATGGGCATTCAGTACTTC
TRBV4-2,.,.,TRBJ2-1,CASSQDFGASYNEQFF,TGTGCCAGCAGCCAAGATTTCGGGGCTTCGTACAATGAGCAGTTCTTC